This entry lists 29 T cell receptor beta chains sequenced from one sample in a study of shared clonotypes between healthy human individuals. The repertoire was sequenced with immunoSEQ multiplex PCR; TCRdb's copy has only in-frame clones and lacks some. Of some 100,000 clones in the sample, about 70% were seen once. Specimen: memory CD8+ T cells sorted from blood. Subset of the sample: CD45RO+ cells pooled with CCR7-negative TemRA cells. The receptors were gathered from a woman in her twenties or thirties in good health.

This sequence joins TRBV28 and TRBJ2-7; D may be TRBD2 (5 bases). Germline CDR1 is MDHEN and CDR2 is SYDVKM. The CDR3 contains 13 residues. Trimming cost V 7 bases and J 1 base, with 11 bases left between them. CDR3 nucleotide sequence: TGTGCCAGCACTGGAGGCGTGTCCTACGAGCAGTACTTC. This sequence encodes CASTGGVSYEQYF.

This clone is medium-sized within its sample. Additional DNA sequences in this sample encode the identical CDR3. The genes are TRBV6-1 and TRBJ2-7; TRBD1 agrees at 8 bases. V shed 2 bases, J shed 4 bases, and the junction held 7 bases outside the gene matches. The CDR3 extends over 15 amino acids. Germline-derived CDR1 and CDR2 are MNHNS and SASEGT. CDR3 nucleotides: TGTGCCAGCAGTGAACAGGGGGCCAGCTCTTACGAGCAGTACTTC. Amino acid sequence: CASSEQGASSYEQYF.

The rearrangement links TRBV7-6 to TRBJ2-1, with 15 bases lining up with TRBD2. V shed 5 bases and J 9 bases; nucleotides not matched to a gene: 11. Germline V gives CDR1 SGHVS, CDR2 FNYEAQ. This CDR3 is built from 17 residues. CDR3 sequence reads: CASSAGLAGGPGVEQFF. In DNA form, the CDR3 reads TGTGCCAGCAGCGCAGGACTAGCGGGAGGGCCAGGTGTTGAGCAGTTCTTC.

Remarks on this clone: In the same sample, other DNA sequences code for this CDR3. CDR3 nucleotide sequence: TGTGCCAGCAGCGTAGCGTGGGGTACCGAGCAGTACTTC. Residues: CASSVAWGTEQYF. The chain carries TRBV9 and TRBJ2-7, with no clear D. The germline CDR1 and CDR2 sequences are SGDLS and YYNGEE. The CDR3 totals 13 residues. Trimming left V 0 bases short and J 6 bases short, with 10 bases between.

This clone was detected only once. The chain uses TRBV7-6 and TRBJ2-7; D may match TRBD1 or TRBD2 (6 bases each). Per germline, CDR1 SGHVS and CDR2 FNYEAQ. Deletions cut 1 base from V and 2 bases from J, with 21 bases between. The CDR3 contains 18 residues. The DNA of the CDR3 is TGTGCCAGCAGCTTAGGGGGGGCCACACGGAGTCTAGCCTACGAGCAGTACTTC. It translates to CASSLGGATRSLAYEQYF.

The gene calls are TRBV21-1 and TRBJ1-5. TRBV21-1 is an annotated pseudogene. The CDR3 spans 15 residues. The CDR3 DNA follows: TGTGCCAGCAGCAAAGTTAACGGTAGCAATCAGCCCCAGCATTTT. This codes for CASSKVNGSNQPQHF.

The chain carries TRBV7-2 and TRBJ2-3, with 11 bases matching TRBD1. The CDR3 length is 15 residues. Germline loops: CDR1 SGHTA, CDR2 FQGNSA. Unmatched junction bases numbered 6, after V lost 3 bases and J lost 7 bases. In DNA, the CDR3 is TGTGCCAGCAGCTTTACCGGGACAGGGGGACATACGCAGTATTTT. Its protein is CASSFTGTGGHTQYF.

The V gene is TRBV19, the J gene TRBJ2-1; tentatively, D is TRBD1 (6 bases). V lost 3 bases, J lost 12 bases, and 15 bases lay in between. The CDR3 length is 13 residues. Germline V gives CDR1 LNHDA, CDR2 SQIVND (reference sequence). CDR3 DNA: TGTGCCAGTAGTATGGGGGCCGGACTCTGGCAGTTCTTC. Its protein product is CASSMGAGLWQFF. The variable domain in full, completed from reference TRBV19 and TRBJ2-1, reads DGGITQSPKYLFRKEGQNVTLSCEQNLNHDAMYWYRQDPGQGLRLIYYSQIVNDFQKGDIAEGYSVSREKKESFPLTVTSAQKNPTAFYLCASSMGAGLWQFFGPGTRLTVL.

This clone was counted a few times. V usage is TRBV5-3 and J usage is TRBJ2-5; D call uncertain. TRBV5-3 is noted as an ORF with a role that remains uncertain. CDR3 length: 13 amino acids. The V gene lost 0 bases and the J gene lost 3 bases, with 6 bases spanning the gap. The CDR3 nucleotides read TGTGCCAGAAGCTTGGTAGGGAAAGAGACCCAGTACTTC. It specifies CARSLVGKETQYF.

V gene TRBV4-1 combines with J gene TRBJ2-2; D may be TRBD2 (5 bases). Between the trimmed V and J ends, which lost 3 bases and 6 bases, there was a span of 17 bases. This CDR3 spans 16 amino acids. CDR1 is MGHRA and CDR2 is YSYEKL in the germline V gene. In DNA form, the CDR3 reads TGCGCCAGCAGCCATCCCCCCCGGGGTAAGGCCGGGGAGCTGTTTTTT. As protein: CASSHPPRGKAGELFF.

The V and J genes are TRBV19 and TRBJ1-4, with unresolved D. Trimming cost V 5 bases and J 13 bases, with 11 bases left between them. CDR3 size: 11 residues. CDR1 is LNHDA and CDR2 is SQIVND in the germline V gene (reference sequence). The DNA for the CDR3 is TGTGCCAGTAGTTCAACGGTTGTACTGTTTTTT. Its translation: CASSSTVVLFF.

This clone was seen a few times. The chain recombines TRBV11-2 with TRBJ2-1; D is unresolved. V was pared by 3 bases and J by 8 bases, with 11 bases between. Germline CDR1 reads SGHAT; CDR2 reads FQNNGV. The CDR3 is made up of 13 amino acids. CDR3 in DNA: TGTGCCAGCAGCTTGTCAGGTTCCCATGAGCAGTTCTTC. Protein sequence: CASSLSGSHEQFF.

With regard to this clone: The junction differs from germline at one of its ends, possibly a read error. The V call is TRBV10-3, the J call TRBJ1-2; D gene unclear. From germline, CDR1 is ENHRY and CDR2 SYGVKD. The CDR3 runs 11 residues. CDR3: CAIGDTVGYTF. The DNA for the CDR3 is TGTGCCATCGGTGACACCGTGGGCTACACCTTC.

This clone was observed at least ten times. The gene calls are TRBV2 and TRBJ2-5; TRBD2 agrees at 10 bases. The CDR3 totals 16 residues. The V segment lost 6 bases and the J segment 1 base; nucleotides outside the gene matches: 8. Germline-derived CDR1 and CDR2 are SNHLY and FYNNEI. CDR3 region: CASRFRTSGLQETQYF. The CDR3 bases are TGTGCCAGCAGGTTCAGGACTAGCGGCCTCCAAGAGACCCAGTACTTC.

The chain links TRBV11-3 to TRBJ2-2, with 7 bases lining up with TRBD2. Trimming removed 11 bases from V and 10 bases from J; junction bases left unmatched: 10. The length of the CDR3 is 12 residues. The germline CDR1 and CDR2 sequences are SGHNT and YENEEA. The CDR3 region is CAHPTSVLELFF. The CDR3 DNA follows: TGTGCCCACCCCACTAGCGTCTTGGAGCTGTTTTTT.

CDR3 nucleotides: TGCGCCAGCAGCCAACAGGACAGGGCCTACGAGCAGTACTTC. It is translated as CASSQQDRAYEQYF. The chain joins TRBV4-1 to TRBJ2-7, with 8 positions matching TRBD1. The CDR3 sequence is 14 residues long. The V gene's germline CDR1 is MGHRA and CDR2 YSYEKL. The V gene end was trimmed by 2 bases and the J gene end by 2 bases; junction bases not matched to a gene: 2.

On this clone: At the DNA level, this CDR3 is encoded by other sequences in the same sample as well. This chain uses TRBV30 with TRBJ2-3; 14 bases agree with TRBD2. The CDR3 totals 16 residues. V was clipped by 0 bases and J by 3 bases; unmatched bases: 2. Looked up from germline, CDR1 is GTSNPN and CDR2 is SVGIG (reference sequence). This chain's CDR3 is CAWSVGTSGSTDTQYF. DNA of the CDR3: TGTGCCTGGAGTGTTGGGACTAGCGGGAGTACAGATACGCAGTATTTT. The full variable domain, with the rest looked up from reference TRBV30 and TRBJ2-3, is SQTIHQWPATLVQPVGSPLSLECTVEGTSNPNLYWYRQAAGRGLQLLFYSVGIGQISSEVPQNLSASRPQDRQFILSSKKLLLSDSGFYLCAWSVGTSGSTDTQYFGPGTRLTVL.

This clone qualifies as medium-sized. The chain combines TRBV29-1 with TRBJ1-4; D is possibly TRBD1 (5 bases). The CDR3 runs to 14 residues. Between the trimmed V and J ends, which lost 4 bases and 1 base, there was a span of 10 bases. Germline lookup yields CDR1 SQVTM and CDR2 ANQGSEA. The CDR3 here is CSVGAQGTNEKLFF. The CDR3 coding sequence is TGCAGCGTTGGGGCTCAGGGAACTAATGAAAAACTGTTTTTT.

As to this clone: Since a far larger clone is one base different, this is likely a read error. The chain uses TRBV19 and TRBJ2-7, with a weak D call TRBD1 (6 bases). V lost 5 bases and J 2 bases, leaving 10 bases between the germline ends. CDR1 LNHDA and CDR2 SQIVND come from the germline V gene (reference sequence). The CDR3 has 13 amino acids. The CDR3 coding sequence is TGTGCCAGTAGTCTGGACAGCACCTACGAGCAGTACTTC. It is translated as CASSLDSTYEQYF.

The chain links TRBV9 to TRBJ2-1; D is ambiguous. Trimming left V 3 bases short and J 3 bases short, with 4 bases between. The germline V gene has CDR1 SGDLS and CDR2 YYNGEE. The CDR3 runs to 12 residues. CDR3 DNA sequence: TGTGCCAGCAGCGACGGCTACAATGAGCAGTTCTTC. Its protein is CASSDGYNEQFF.

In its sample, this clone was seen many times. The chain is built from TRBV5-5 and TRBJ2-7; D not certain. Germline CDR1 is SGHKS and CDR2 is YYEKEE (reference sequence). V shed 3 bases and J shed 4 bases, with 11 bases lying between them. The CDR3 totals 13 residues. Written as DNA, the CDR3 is TGTGCCAGCAGCTGGACCGAGATTTACGAGCAGTACTTC. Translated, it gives CASSWTEIYEQYF.

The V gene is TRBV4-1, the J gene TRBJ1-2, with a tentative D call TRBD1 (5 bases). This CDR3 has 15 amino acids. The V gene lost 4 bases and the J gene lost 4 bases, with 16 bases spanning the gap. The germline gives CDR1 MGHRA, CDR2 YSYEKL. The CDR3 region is CASSPPRDVRYGYTF. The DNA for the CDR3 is TGCGCCAGCAGCCCCCCAAGGGACGTTCGCTATGGCTACACCTTC.

CDR3 residues: CASREAYDYGYTF. In DNA form, the CDR3 reads TGTGCCAGCAGAGAGGCGTACGACTATGGCTACACCTTC. The J gene is TRBJ1-2, the V gene TRBV28; unclear D gene. This CDR3 is 13 amino acids long. The germline V gene has CDR1 MDHEN and CDR2 SYDVKM. The germline V and J ends were trimmed by 6 bases and 3 bases, with 11 bases remaining between them.

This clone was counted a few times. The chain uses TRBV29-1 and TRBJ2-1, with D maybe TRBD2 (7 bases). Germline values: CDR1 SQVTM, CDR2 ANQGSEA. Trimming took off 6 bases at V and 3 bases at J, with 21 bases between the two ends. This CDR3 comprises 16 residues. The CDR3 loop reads CSVGLAESGDYNEQFF. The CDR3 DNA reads TGCAGCGTAGGGCTAGCGGAATCAGGGGACTACAATGAGCAGTTCTTC.

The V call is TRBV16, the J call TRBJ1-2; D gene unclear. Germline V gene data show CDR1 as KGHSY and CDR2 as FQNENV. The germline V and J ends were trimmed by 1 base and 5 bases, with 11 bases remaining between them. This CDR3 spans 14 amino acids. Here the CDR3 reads CASSQFESGYGYTF. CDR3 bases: TGTGCCAGCAGCCAATTCGAGAGTGGATATGGCTACACCTTC. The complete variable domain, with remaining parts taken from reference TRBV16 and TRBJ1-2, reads GEEVAQTPKHLVRGEGQKAKLYCAPIKGHSYVFWYQQVLKNEFKFLISFQNENVFDETGMPKERFSAKCLPNSPCSLEIQATKLEDSAVYFCASSQFESGYGYTFGSGTRLTVV.

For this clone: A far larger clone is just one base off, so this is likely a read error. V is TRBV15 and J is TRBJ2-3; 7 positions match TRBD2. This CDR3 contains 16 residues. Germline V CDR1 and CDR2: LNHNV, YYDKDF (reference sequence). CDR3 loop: CATSRDRGSGTDMQYF. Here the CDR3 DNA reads TGTGCCACCAGCAGAGATCGCGGGAGTGGTACAGATATGCAGTATTTT.

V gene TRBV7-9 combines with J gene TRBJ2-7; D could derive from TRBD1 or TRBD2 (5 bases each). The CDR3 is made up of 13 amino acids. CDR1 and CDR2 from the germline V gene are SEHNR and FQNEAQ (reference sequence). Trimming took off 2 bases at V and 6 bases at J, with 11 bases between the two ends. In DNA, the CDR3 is TGTGCCAGCAGCTTATCAGGGACCCCCGAGCAGTACTTC. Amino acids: CASSLSGTPEQYF.

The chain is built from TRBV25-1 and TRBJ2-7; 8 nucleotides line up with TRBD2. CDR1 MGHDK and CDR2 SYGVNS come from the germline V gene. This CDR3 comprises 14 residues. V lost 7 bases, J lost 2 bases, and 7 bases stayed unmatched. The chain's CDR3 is CASTPTGGAYEQYF. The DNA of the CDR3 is TGTGCCAGCACCCCAACGGGGGGGGCCTACGAGCAGTACTTC.

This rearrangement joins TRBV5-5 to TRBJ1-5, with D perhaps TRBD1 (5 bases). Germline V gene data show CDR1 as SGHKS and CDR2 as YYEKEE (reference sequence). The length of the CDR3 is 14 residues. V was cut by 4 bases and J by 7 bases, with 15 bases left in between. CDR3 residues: CASSPLGGRQPQHF. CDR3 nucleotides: TGTGCCAGCAGCCCTCTGGGGGGGAGACAGCCCCAGCATTTT. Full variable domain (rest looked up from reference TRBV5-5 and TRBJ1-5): DAGVTQSPTHLIKTRGQQVTLRCSPISGHKSVSWYQQVLGQGPQFIFQYYEKEERGRGNFPDRFSARQFPNYSSELNVNALLLGDSALYLCASSPLGGRQPQHFGDGTRLSIL.